This T cell receptor (beta chain) was identified in a study of shared clonotypes between healthy human individuals. Template for every sorted-subset replicate PCR totaled roughly 200 ng DNA, around 33,000 T cell genomes. Clones were sequenced by immunoSEQ multiplex PCR, and TCRdb holds only the in-frame ones, with some missing. This table has 1,500,000 or so clones, just under 99% appearing once. Division of CD4+ cells produced a CD45RA+ naive subset and a CD45RA-negative memory subset. From germline, CDR1 is MNHEY and CDR2 SMNVEV (reference sequence). Germline trimming cut 3 bases from V and 2 bases from J; bases unmatched to any gene: 23. CDR3 length equals 22 residues.

This chain joins TRBV27 and TRBJ2-1; 9 bases agree with TRBD1. Sequencing was performed on naive CD4+ T cells sorted from blood. Subset described: CD45RA+ positively selected. This receptor was taken from a man aged 25-40 years in good health. CDR3 protein: CASSFRPLRQGGSGATYNEQFF. CDR3 nucleotides: TGTGCCAGCAGTTTCAGGCCCCTACGACAGGGGGGTTCGGGAGCTACCTACAATGAGCAGTTCTTC.